In this sample, the clone carrying this T cell receptor beta chain turned up a few times. With 11 bases clipped from V and 7 bases from J, the junction kept 10 bases outside the gene matches. This CDR3 comprises 12 residues. Per the germline V gene, CDR1 is LNHDA and CDR2 is SQIVND (reference sequence). This sample stems from a study of blood T cells in healthy people across ages. Background on the study: About one barcoded beta molecule was captured per two T cells (by template switching).

The second PCR ran roughly 6 to 11 cycles with a sample-barcoded 5' primer and J-beta primers. Each cDNA molecule was tagged by a template-switch adaptor that had 12 random nucleotides. TCRdb analysed the 5' RACE reads with MiXCR anew, one entry per CDR3 protein. The sample consists of 1.5 million to 2 million distinct CDR3 sequences, 30% to 40% of them appearing once. Every donor provided around 9.3 milliliters of peripheral blood. Sequenced: blood. The sequence derives from a woman aged 30 to 39 in good health. This chain uses TRBV19 with TRBJ1-1; 7 nucleotides agree with TRBD1. The CDR3 reads CAAQGSKDEAFF. DNA of the CDR3: TGTGCCGCACAGGGGTCGAAAGATGAAGCTTTCTTT.